This TCR beta chain stems from a study of T cell changes during pregnancy in multiple sclerosis. The trim removed 9 bases at V and 7 bases at J, leaving 12 bases unmatched. The CDR3 sequence is 15 residues long. The germline V gene encodes CDR1 LNHNV and CDR2 YYDKDF (reference sequence). Repertoires were generated with immunoSEQ multiplex PCR, while TCRdb's copy carries only in-frame clones and drops some. Counted here are around 60,000 clones, just under 95% occurring once; the ten biggest clones make up roughly 0.33%. The chain has TRBV15 and TRBJ2-1; 10 bases align to TRBD2. This receptor was obtained from a female donor with multiple sclerosis, enrolled in a pregnancy study. The sequencing used CD4+ T cells from peripheral blood mononuclear cells, collected before pregnancy. CDR3 loop: CATRVRGLANNEQFF. Here the CDR3 DNA reads TGTGCCACTAGAGTAAGGGGACTAGCGAATAATGAGCAGTTCTTC.